The 15 T cell receptor beta chains presented below share a single source sample, sequenced in a study of T cell responses to AZD1222 COVID-19 vaccine. This table comes from immunoSEQ multiplex PCR, and its TCRdb copy is limited to in-frame clones, with some not included. The table lists approximately 150,000 clones, roughly 90% of them singletons. Sequenced material: peripheral blood, taken on day 0 of AZD1222 vaccination. The receptors originated from an adult in good health.

This clone was found once. The chain has TRBV5-1 and TRBJ2-1; D call uncertain. The V gene lost 0 bases and the J gene lost 4 bases, with 8 bases spanning the gap. This CDR3 is built from 14 residues. The germline V gene has CDR1 SGHRS and CDR2 YFSETQ. The CDR3 sequence is CASSLDGPYNEQFF. The DNA of the CDR3 is TGCGCCAGCAGCTTGGATGGACCGTACAATGAGCAGTTCTTC.

This chain links TRBV28 with TRBJ1-5; no reliable D call. The CDR3 is made up of 14 amino acids. Germline CDR1 and CDR2: MDHEN and SYDVKM. Trimming cost V 5 bases and J 4 bases, with 12 bases left between them. The DNA for the CDR3 is TGTGCCAGCAGTCGGGAACGGTCAAATCAGCCCCAGCATTTT. Protein product: CASSRERSNQPQHF.

This clone has a single count. The chain couples TRBV18 to TRBJ2-3, with a possible D match to TRBD1 (6 bases). Per germline, CDR1 KGHSH and CDR2 LQKENI. Trimming left V 3 bases short and J 9 bases short, with 7 bases between. The CDR3 covers 11 residues. The CDR3 bases are TGTGCCAGCTCACCCGACAGGACGCAGTATTTT. Amino acids: CASSPDRTQYF.

The rearrangement uses TRBV29-1 and TRBJ2-7, with TRBD2 identical over 13 bases. The length of the CDR3 is 14 residues. V trimming: 6 bases; J trimming: 1 base; junction bases outside the gene matches: 3. Germline loops: CDR1 SQVTM, CDR2 ANQGSEA. CDR3 sequence (DNA): TGCAGCGTCCCGGGACTAGCGGGATCCTACGAGCAGTACTTC. Its translation is CSVPGLAGSYEQYF.

CDR3 sequence reads: CASRKPEDAEAFF. CDR3 nucleotides: TGTGCCAGCCGTAAGCCCGAAGACGCTGAAGCTTTCTTT. The rearrangement links TRBV2 to TRBJ1-1; D remains ambiguous. This CDR3 contains 13 residues. The ends were cut back, 8 bases at V and 6 bases at J, with 16 bases in the middle. Germline values: CDR1 SNHLY, CDR2 FYNNEI. The full variable domain, rest sourced from reference TRBV2 and TRBJ1-1, is EPEVTQTPSHQVTQMGQEVILRCVPISNHLYFYWYRQILGQKVEFLVSFYNNEISEKSEIFDDQFSVERPDGSNFTLKIRSTKLEDSAMYFCASRKPEDAEAFFGQGTRLTVV.

The chain combines TRBV7-6 with TRBJ1-1, with no clear D. The V end was cut by 5 bases, the J end by 3 bases, with 19 bases between. CDR3 size: 16 residues. CDR1 and CDR2 from the germline V gene are SGHVS and FNYEAQ. The CDR3 DNA follows: TGTGCCAGCAGCCCAGAGAGTTCTAGTGGAGACACTGAAGCTTTCTTT. It encodes CASSPESSSGDTEAFF.

This chain links TRBV18 with TRBJ2-1, with D possibly matching TRBD2 (6 bases). This CDR3 has 14 amino acids. Trimming removed 3 bases from V and 9 bases from J, with 15 bases in between. The germline V gene encodes CDR1 KGHSH and CDR2 LQKENI. The CDR3 sequence is CASSPPMEGGEQFF. Here the CDR3 DNA reads TGTGCCAGCTCACCTCCTATGGAGGGCGGTGAGCAGTTCTTC. Combining the CDR3 with reference TRBV18 and TRBJ2-1 gives the whole variable domain NAGVMQNPRHLVRRRGQEARLRCSPMKGHSHVYWYRQLPEEGLKFMVYLQKENIIDESGMPKERFSAEFPKEGPSILRIQQVVRGDSAAYFCASSPPMEGGEQFFGPGTRLTVL.

The CDR3 sequence: CASRQGSAEAFF. The CDR3 nucleotides are TGTGCCAGTAGGCAGGGTAGCGCTGAAGCTTTCTTT. This rearrangement joins TRBV19 to TRBJ1-1, with TRBD1 as a possible D gene (5 bases). The germline V gene has CDR1 LNHDA and CDR2 SQIVND (reference sequence). V shed 6 bases and J shed 6 bases, with 11 bases lying between them. This CDR3 has 12 amino acids.

The V and J genes are TRBV27 and TRBJ1-5, with D possibly being TRBD1 (5 bases). Germline V gene sequence: CDR1 MNHEY, CDR2 SMNVEV (reference sequence). V was pared by 1 base and J by 7 bases, with 5 bases between. The CDR3 runs to 12 residues. CDR3 DNA sequence: TGTGCCAGCAGTTTATGGGGGCAGCCCCAGCATTTT. Translated: CASSLWGQPQHF.

The V gene is TRBV13, the J gene TRBJ2-1, with 9 bases aligning to TRBD1. From germline, CDR1 is PRHDT and CDR2 FYEKMQ (reference sequence). CDR3 length: 14 residues. V was clipped by 1 base and J by 6 bases; unmatched bases: 1. The CDR3 region is CASSLVTGGNEQFF. Here the CDR3 DNA reads TGTGCCAGCAGCTTAGTGACAGGGGGCAATGAGCAGTTCTTC.

The CDR3 loop is CAWSRQVGSGEQFF. The CDR3 DNA is TGTGCCTGGAGCCGTCAGGTAGGGTCGGGTGAGCAGTTCTTC. The V and J genes are TRBV30 and TRBJ2-1, with unresolved D. There are 14 residues in the CDR3. Trimming took off 3 bases at V and 9 bases at J, with 18 bases between the two ends. The germline gives CDR1 GTSNPN, CDR2 SVGIG (reference sequence).

In the case of this clone: Other DNA sequences of this sample code for an identical CDR3. The chain joins TRBV19 to TRBJ1-2, with no clear D. Germline CDR1 reads LNHDA; CDR2 reads SQIVND (reference sequence). The V and J ends lost 4 bases and 1 base respectively, with 4 bases between them. The CDR3 sequence is 12 residues long. The CDR3 DNA follows: TGTGCCAGTAGTACGAATAACTATGGCTACACCTTC. It is translated as CASSTNNYGYTF.

This clone was seen only once. The rearrangement links TRBV18 to TRBJ1-1; D ambiguous. Germline CDR1 is KGHSH and CDR2 is LQKENI. V lost 3 bases to trimming and J lost 0 bases, with 11 bases between them. CDR3 length: 15 residues. CDR3 DNA: TGTGCCAGCTCACCGGTACAGAGAATGAACACTGAAGCTTTCTTT. It specifies CASSPVQRMNTEAFF.

The chain couples TRBV7-8 to TRBJ1-5, with TRBD1 identical over 9 bases. This CDR3 is built from 17 residues. Germline values: CDR1 SGHVS, CDR2 FQNEAQ. Losses at the gene ends were 6 bases for V and 5 bases for J; bases not matched to a gene: 14. The chain's CDR3 is CASSTRVNRGQDQPQHF. As DNA, the CDR3 is TGTGCCAGCAGTACCAGAGTTAACAGGGGGCAGGATCAGCCCCAGCATTTT.

This clone came up once. This CDR3 is CAWGDPGNTIYF. CDR3 in DNA: TGTGCCTGGGGAGACCCTGGAAACACCATATATTTT. The V gene is TRBV30, the J gene TRBJ1-3; D remains unclear. This CDR3 spans 12 amino acids. The ends were cut back, 5 bases at V and 2 bases at J, with 7 bases in the middle. CDR1 and CDR2 (germline): GTSNPN, SVGIG (reference sequence).